This TCR beta chain comes out of a study of blood T cell repertoires in COVID-19. Study at large: The United States, Italy and Spain supplied acute and convalescent COVID-19 samples.

Germline loops: CDR1 MNHEY, CDR2 SVGAGI. The ends lost 6 bases at V and 2 bases at J; junction bases unmatched: 5. The CDR3 sequence is 15 residues long. Sequenced by immunoSEQ multiplex PCR; TCRdb stores in-frame clones only, minus some. The table has fewer than 350,000 clones, roughly nine tenths seen once. The receptor comes from a woman between 35 and 50 years old who had recovered from COVID-19. The sample taken for sequencing was PBMCs or T cells enriched from blood (not recorded which). The chain carries TRBV6-5 and TRBJ1-3; 9 bases are a match to TRBD1. The CDR3 here is CASRQQGAAGNTIYF. Here the CDR3 DNA reads TGTGCCAGCAGGCAACAGGGGGCGGCTGGAAACACCATATATTTT.